The clone carrying this T cell receptor beta chain has a count of ten or more. TCRdb used MiXCR to reprocess the 5' RACE reads, holding one entry per CDR3 protein. Here the sample spans fewer than 650,000 distinct CDR3 sequences, roughly 7.2% being singletons. Germline assignment: CDR1 MNHNS and CDR2 SASEGT. This CDR3 region has 15 residues. Trimming stripped 5 bases from V and 0 bases from J, with 8 bases between. This sample was taken from a study of identical twins. Separately, the same data were catalogued under a study of yellow fever vaccine responses in identical twins.

Sequencing was done on a sample of PBMCs. The chain employs TRBV6-1 and TRBJ2-6, with D hard to call. This clonotype originated in a woman younger than 35 in good health. The chain's CDR3 is CASSQKSSGANVLTF. The CDR3 bases are TGTGCCAGCAGTCAGAAGAGCTCTGGGGCCAACGTCCTGACTTTC.